This T cell receptor beta chain came from a study of blood T cell repertoires in COVID-19. Study at large: The cDNA or gDNA used as material had been derived from T cells, B-cell-depleted T cells, or PBMCs.

This CDR3 spans 17 amino acids. Germline trimming cut 0 bases from V and 6 bases from J; bases unmatched to any gene: 4. Germline values: CDR1 MDHEN, CDR2 SYDVKM. Original processing notes: Cell counts per sample came from amplifying reference gene primers. Using immunoSEQ multiplex PCR, the repertoire was profiled, and TCRdb retains in-frame clones only, with some absent. The DNA was the basis for D and trimming; V, J and clone size are from that table. Here the sample spans under 300,000 clones, approximately 80% being singletons. The sequencing input was peripheral blood. The TCR comes from a woman between 40 and 50 years old who had recovered from COVID-19. The rearrangement joins TRBV28 to TRBJ2-2; 13 nucleotides line up with TRBD2. The chain's CDR3 is CASSLWELAGGPGELFF. In nucleotides, the CDR3 is TGTGCCAGCAGTTTATGGGAACTAGCGGGGGGGCCCGGGGAGCTGTTTTTT.